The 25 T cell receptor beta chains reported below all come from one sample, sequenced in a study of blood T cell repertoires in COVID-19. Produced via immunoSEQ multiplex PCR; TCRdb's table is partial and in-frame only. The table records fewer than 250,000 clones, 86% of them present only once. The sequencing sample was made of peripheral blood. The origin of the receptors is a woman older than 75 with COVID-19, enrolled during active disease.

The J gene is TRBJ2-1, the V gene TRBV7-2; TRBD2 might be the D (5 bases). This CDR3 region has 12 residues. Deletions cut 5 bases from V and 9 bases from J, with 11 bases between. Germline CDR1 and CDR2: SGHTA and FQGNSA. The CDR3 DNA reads TGTGCCAGCAGCCCTTTTGGAGGTGAGCAGTTCTTC. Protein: CASSPFGGEQFF.

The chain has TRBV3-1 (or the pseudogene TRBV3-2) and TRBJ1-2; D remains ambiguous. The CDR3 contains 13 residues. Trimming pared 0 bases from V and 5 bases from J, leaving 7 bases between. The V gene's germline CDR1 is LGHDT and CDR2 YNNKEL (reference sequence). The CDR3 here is CASSQDFRYGYTF. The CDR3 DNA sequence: TGTGCCAGCAGCCAAGATTTTCGGTATGGCTACACCTTC.

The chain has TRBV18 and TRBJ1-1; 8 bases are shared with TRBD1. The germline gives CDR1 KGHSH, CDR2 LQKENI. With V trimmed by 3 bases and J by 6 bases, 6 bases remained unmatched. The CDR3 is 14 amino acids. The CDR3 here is CASSPRQGRAEAFF. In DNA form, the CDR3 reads TGTGCCAGCTCACCGAGACAGGGGCGAGCTGAAGCTTTCTTT.

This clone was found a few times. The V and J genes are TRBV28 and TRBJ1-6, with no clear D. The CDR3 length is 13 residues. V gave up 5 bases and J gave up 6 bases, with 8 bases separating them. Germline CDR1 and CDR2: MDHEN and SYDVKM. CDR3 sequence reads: CASSPFPNSPLHF. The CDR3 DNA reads TGTGCCAGCAGTCCCTTTCCTAATTCACCCCTCCACTTT.

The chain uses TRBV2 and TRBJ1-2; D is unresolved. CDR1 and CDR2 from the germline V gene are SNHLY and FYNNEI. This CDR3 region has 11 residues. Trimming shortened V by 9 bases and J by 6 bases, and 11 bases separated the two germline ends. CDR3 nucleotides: TGTGCCAGTCGGAGGGTAAATGGCTACACCTTC. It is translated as CASRRVNGYTF.

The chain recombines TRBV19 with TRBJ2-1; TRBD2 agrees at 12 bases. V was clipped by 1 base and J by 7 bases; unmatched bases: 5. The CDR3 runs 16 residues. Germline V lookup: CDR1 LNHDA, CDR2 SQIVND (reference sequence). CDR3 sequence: CASSIVASGGGNEQFF. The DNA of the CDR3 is TGTGCCAGTAGTATAGTCGCTAGCGGGGGGGGTAATGAGCAGTTCTTC.

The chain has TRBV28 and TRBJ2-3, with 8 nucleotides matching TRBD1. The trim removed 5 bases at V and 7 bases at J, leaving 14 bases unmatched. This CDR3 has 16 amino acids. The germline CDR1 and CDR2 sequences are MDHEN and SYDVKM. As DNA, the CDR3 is TGTGCCAGCAGTCCCCCGGACAGGGCCACGGGCTATACGCAGTATTTT. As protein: CASSPPDRATGYTQYF. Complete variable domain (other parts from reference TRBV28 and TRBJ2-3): DVKVTQSSRYLVKRTGEKVFLECVQDMDHENMFWYRQDPGLGLRLIYFSYDVKMKEKGDIPEGYSVSREKKERFSLILESASTNQTSMYLCASSPPDRATGYTQYFGPGTRLTVL.

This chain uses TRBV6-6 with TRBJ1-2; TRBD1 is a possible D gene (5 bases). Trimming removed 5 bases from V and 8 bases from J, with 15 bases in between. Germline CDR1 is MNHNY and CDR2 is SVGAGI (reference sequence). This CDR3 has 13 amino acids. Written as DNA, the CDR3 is TGTGCCAGCAGTCCACAGGCAACTTACGGCTACACCTTC. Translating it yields CASSPQATYGYTF.

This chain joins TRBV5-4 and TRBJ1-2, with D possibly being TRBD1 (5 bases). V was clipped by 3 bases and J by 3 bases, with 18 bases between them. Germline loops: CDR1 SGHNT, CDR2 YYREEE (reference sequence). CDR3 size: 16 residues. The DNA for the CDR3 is TGTGCCAGCAGCTCCCGGGGGGGGAACCCAGACTATGGCTACACCTTC. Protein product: CASSSRGGNPDYGYTF.

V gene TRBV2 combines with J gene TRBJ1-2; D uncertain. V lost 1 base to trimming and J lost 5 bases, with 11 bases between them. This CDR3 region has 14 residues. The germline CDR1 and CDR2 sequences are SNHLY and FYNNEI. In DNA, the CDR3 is TGTGCCAGCAGTGAAGTGGAGGGTAAATATGGCTACACCTTC. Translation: CASSEVEGKYGYTF. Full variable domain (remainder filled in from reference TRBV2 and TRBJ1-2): EPEVTQTPSHQVTQMGQEVILRCVPISNHLYFYWYRQILGQKVEFLVSFYNNEISEKSEIFDDQFSVERPDGSNFTLKIRSTKLEDSAMYFCASSEVEGKYGYTFGSGTRLTVV.

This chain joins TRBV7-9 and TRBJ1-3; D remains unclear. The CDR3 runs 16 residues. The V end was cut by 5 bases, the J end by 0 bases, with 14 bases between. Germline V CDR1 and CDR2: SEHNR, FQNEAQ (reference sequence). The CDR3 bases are TGTGCCAGCAGCATGACTAGGGCCAACTCTGGAAACACCATATATTTT. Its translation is CASSMTRANSGNTIYF.

CDR3 amino acids: CSAERDTQYF. The CDR3, as DNA: TGCAGTGCGGAGAGGGATACGCAGTATTTT. J is TRBJ2-3 and V is TRBV20-1, with no clear D. The CDR3 loop spans 10 amino acids. Per germline, CDR1 DFQATT and CDR2 SNEGSKA (reference sequence). V shed 6 bases and J shed 6 bases, with 7 bases lying between them.

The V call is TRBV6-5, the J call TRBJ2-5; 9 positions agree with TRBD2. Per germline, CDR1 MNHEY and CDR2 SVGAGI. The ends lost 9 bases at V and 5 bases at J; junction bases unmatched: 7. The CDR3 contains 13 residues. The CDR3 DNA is TGTGCCAGTGCGGGGGGGCCTTGGGAGACCCAGTACTTC. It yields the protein CASAGGPWETQYF.

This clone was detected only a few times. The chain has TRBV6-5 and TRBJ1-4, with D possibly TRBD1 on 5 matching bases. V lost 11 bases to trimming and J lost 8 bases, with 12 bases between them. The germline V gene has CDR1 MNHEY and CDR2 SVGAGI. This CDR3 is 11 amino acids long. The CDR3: CALLGGEKLFF. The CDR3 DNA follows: TGTGCCCTCCTGGGGGGGGAAAAACTGTTTTTT.

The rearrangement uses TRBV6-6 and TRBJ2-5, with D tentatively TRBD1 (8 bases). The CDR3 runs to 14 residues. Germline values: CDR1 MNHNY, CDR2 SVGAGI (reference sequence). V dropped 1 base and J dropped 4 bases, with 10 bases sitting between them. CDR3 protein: CASSYYRGGETQYF. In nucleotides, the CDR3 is TGTGCCAGCAGTTACTACAGGGGGGGAGAGACCCAGTACTTC.

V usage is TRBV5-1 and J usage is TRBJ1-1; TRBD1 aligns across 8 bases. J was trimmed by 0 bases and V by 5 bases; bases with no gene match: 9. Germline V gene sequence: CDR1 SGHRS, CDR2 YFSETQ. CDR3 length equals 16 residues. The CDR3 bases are TGCGCCAGCAGTAATCCGGGACAGGCATTGAACACTGAAGCTTTCTTT. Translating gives CASSNPGQALNTEAFF.

In DNA, the CDR3 is TGTGCCAGCAGCGTGACTAAGCCAGGGGAGGAGCTGTTTTTT. Residues: CASSVTKPGEELFF. The V and J genes are TRBV7-9 and TRBJ2-2; maybe TRBD1 (6 bases). CDR3 size: 14 residues. Germline V gene lookup returns CDR1 SEHNR and CDR2 FQNEAQ (reference sequence). V was trimmed by 5 bases and J by 10 bases, leaving 17 bases between them.

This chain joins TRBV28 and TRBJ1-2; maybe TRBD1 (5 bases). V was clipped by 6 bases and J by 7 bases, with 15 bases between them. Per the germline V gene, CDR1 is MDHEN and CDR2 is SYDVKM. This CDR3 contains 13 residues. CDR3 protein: CASSQGVRRGYTF. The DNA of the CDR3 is TGTGCCAGCAGCCAAGGGGTTAGGCGTGGCTACACCTTC.

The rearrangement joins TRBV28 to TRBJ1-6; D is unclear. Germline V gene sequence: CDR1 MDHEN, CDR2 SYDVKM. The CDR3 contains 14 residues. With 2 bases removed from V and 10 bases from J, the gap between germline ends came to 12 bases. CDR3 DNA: TGTGCCAGCAGTTTACCCCGGGCGGGGTCACCCCTCCACTTT. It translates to CASSLPRAGSPLHF.

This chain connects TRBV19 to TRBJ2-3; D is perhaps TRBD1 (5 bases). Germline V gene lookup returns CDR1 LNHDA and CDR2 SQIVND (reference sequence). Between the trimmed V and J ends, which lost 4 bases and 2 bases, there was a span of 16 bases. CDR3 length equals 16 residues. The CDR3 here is CASSTNTGTNTDTQYF. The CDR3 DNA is TGTGCCAGTAGTACTAATACAGGAACCAACACAGATACGCAGTATTTT.

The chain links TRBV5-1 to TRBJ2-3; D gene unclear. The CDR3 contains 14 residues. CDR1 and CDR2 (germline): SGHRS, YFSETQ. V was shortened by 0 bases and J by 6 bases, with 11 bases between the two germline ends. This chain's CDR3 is CASSLVAYGDTQYF. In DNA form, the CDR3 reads TGCGCCAGCAGCTTGGTTGCGTACGGGGATACGCAGTATTTT.

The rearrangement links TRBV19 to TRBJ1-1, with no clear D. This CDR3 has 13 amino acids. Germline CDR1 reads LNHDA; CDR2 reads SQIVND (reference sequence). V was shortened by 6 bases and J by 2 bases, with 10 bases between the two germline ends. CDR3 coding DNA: TGTGCCAGTAGCAGGCAGGTTAACACTGAAGCTTTCTTT. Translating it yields CASSRQVNTEAFF.

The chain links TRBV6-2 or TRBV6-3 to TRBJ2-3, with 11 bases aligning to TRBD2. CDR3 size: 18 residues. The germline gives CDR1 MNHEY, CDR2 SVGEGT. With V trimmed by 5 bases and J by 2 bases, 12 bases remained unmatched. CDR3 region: CASSTHNGLAGITDTQYF. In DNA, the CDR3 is TGTGCCAGCAGTACGCACAACGGACTAGCGGGCATCACAGATACGCAGTATTTT.

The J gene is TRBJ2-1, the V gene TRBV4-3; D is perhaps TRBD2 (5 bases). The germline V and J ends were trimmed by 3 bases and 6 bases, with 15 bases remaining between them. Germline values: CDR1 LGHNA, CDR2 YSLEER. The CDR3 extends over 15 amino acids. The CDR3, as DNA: TGCGCCAGCAGCCAGGGCTCAGCGGAACTCAATGAGCAGTTCTTC. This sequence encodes CASSQGSAELNEQFF.

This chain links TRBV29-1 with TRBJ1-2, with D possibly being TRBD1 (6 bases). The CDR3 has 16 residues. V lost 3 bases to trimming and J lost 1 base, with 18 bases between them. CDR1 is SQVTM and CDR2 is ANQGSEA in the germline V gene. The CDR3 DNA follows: TGCAGCGTTGATAGCGACAGGCAAAACTTTAACTATGGCTACACCTTC. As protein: CSVDSDRQNFNYGYTF. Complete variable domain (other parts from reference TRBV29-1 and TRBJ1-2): SAVISQKPSRDICQRGTSLTIQCQVDSQVTMMFWYRQQPGQSLTLIATANQGSEATYESGFVIDKFPISRPNLTFSTLTVSNMSPEDSSIYLCSVDSDRQNFNYGYTFGSGTRLTVV.